This T cell receptor beta chain appears in the sequencing data of a study of blood T cell repertoires in COVID-19. Whole-study context: PBMCs, B-cell-depleted T cells, or T cells provided the cDNA or gDNA that made up the material.

This clone appeared once. Germline lookup yields CDR1 MGHRA and CDR2 YSYEKL. V was cut by 0 bases and J by 5 bases, with 13 bases left in between. The CDR3 loop spans 15 amino acids. Assay: immunoSEQ multiplex PCR; the TCRdb copy retains only in-frame clones and omits some. The data show over 300,000 clones, over 75% seen once. Participant ages covered roughly 18 to 89 years across 24 US areas. What was sequenced was PBMCs or T cells enriched from blood (not recorded which). V gene TRBV4-1 combines with J gene TRBJ1-2; the D is unclear. This receptor was obtained from a woman between 18 and 30 years old who had recovered from COVID-19. This CDR3 is CASSQDQPGGYGYTF. The CDR3 region has the DNA TGCGCCAGCAGCCAAGATCAACCGGGAGGGTATGGCTACACCTTC.